This record looks at one TCR beta chain sequence and its context. Antigen specificity is unknown. Trimming took 2 bases from V and 1 from J, leaving 12 bases between them. CDR1 and CDR2 (germline): SGHRS, YFSETQ. The CDR3 covers 15 residues. Researchers ran the PCR with 60 Vbeta and 13 Jbeta primers. Using immunoSEQ multiplex PCR, the repertoire was profiled, and TCRdb retains in-frame clones only, with some absent. The sample yields 200,000 or so clones, over 70% seen once. This sample is part of a study of cytomegalovirus exposure and HLA in healthy donors. Study conclusions and caveats: It was shown in a later analysis that HLA-associated TCR beta chains were more clonally expanded than other, equally common chains. The classifier reportedly diagnosed cytomegalovirus status with high sensitivity and specificity. In most subjects, TCR beta sequences reportedly gave accurate predictions of HLA-A and HLA-B alleles. Per a prior analysis, the majority of TCR beta V segments were productive roughly 87% or roughly 30% of the time.

This sequence originates from a young woman in good health and CMV-seropositive. The sequenced material came from PBMCs. The rearrangement uses TRBV5-1 and TRBJ1-2; no reliable D call. This CDR3 reads CASSFEGRDNYGYTF. DNA for the CDR3: TGCGCCAGCAGCTTTGAAGGGAGGGATAACTATGGCTACACCTTC.